These 20 T cell receptor beta chains were all obtained from the same sample, sequenced in a study of radiotherapy plus CTLA-4 blockade in lung cancer. TCRdb's table, derived via immunoSEQ multiplex PCR, lists solely in-frame clones and lacks some. The sample has some 92,000 clones; around 86% are singletons. Specimen: peripheral blood, collected from a patient treated with radiotherapy plus ipilimumab. These receptors were taken from a human donor with non-small cell lung cancer who had a partial response to radiotherapy plus ipilimumab.

This chain uses TRBV5-1 with TRBJ2-1; 10 nucleotides line up with TRBD2. V gave up 4 bases and J gave up 4 bases; unmatched junction bases: 5. The CDR3 is 15 residues long. The germline gives CDR1 SGHRS, CDR2 YFSETQ. The DNA of the CDR3 is TGCGCCAGCAGCCAGACTAGCGGGTTTTACAATGAGCAGTTCTTC. It specifies CASSQTSGFYNEQFF.

The CDR3 bases are TGTGCCAGCAGCCATCGGGGTCAGCCCCAGCATTTT. Translating it yields CASSHRGQPQHF. The J gene is TRBJ1-5, the V gene TRBV14, with unresolved D. The CDR3 extends over 12 amino acids. Germline V gene sequence: CDR1 SGHDN, CDR2 FVKESK. The germline V and J ends were trimmed by 3 bases and 6 bases, with 6 bases remaining between them. Drawing the rest from reference TRBV14 and TRBJ1-5, the complete variable domain is EAGVTQFPSHSVIEKGQTVTLRCDPISGHDNLYWYRRVMGKEIKFLLHFVKESKQDESGMPNNRFLAERTGGTYSTLKVQPAELEDSGVYFCASSHRGQPQHFGDGTRLSIL.

The chain carries TRBV4-1 and TRBJ1-4; D may be TRBD1 (5 bases). V was trimmed by 1 base and J by 7 bases, leaving 13 bases between them. The germline CDR1 and CDR2 sequences are MGHRA and YSYEKL. This CDR3 is 15 amino acids long. The CDR3 sequence: CASSQGLGVGEKLFF. The CDR3 DNA reads as TGCGCCAGCAGCCAAGGGTTAGGGGTTGGTGAAAAACTGTTTTTT.

V and J are TRBV19 and TRBJ1-1; 11 bases are a match to TRBD1. Germline lookup yields CDR1 LNHDA and CDR2 SQIVND (reference sequence). V dropped 5 bases and J dropped 4; count of bases not matched to a gene: 6. The CDR3 length is 15 residues. CDR3 bases: TGTGCCAGTAGTCCCACCGGGACAGGGGGCACTGAAGCTTTCTTT. Residues: CASSPTGTGGTEAFF.

J is TRBJ2-5 and V is TRBV4-2; 8 bases agree with TRBD2. CDR3 size: 16 residues. The V segment lost 4 bases and the J segment 0 bases; nucleotides outside the gene matches: 7. The germline CDR1 and CDR2 sequences are LGHNA and YNFKEQ. The DNA for the CDR3 is TGTGCCAGCAGCCCATTAGCGGGATCGTACCAAGAGACCCAGTACTTC. Protein sequence: CASSPLAGSYQETQYF.

V usage is TRBV19 and J usage is TRBJ2-1; tentative D call: TRBD2 (7 bases). Germline V gives CDR1 LNHDA, CDR2 SQIVND (reference sequence). V was cut by 7 bases and J by 7 bases, with 11 bases left in between. The CDR3 is 12 residues long. The CDR3 bases are TGTGCCAGTACTGAGGGGGGGAATGAGCAGTTCTTC. Its translation is CASTEGGNEQFF.

This chain joins TRBV5-1 and TRBJ1-4; 8 positions match TRBD1. The CDR3 contains 14 residues. CDR1 is SGHRS, CDR2 YFSETQ, per germline. After removal of 4 bases from V and 4 bases from J, the junction contained 3 bases not matched to a gene. The CDR3 sequence: CASSGGTGNEKLFF. The CDR3, as DNA: TGCGCCAGCAGCGGCGGGACAGGTAATGAAAAACTGTTTTTT.

This clone has just one count. This chain joins TRBV7-6 and TRBJ2-1; TRBD2 matches 8 bases. Germline V CDR1 and CDR2: SGHVS, FNYEAQ. V lost 4 bases to trimming and J lost 2 bases; unmatched junction nucleotides: 7. CDR3 length: 16 residues. The CDR3 loop is CASSSEGAGAYNEQFF. CDR3 DNA: TGTGCCAGCAGCTCCGAGGGAGCGGGGGCCTACAATGAGCAGTTCTTC.

The gene calls are TRBV11-3 and TRBJ2-7, with D perhaps TRBD1 (6 bases). Trimming removed 3 bases from V and 3 bases from J, with 9 bases in between. Germline-derived CDR1 and CDR2 are SGHNT and YENEEA. The CDR3 is made up of 13 amino acids. DNA for the CDR3: TGTGCCAGCAGCTTCGGGGACAACTACGAGCAGTACTTC. This codes for CASSFGDNYEQYF.

In the case of this clone: At one end, the junction sequence differs from germline, possibly due to a read error. This sequence joins TRBV29-1 and TRBJ2-2; weak D call: TRBD2 (6 bases). Germline-derived CDR1 and CDR2 are SQVTM and ANQGSEA. This CDR3 spans 13 amino acids. Written as DNA, the CDR3 is TGCAGCGTTGGAGGGAGGAACGCCGGGGAGCTGTTTTTT. Translation gives CSVGGRNAGELFF.

V is TRBV6-6 and J is TRBJ1-2; D perhaps matches TRBD1 (6 bases). The CDR3 spans 13 residues. CDR1 is MNHNY and CDR2 is SVGAGI in the germline V gene (reference sequence). V lost 6 bases and J 4 bases, leaving 12 bases between the germline ends. The CDR3 bases are TGTGCCAGCAGCCTAGACAGGTCCTATGGCTACACCTTC. Residues: CASSLDRSYGYTF.

The rearrangement uses TRBV28 and TRBJ2-5; 8 bases are shared with TRBD2. The CDR3 runs to 15 residues. With V trimmed by 3 bases and J by 0 bases, 3 bases remained unmatched. Germline loops: CDR1 MDHEN, CDR2 SYDVKM. The CDR3 here is CASSFRGRYQETQYF. CDR3 bases: TGTGCCAGCAGTTTCCGCGGGAGGTACCAAGAGACCCAGTACTTC.

Here the CDR3 DNA reads TGCGCCAGCAGTGAGCCCGGGACTAGGGACAATGAGCAGTTCTTC. Protein: CASSEPGTRDNEQFF. The chain carries TRBV10-2 and TRBJ2-1; TRBD2 aligns across 8 bases. Germline assignment: CDR1 WSHSY and CDR2 SAAADI. CDR3 length equals 15 residues. Germline trimming cut 2 bases from V and 5 bases from J; bases unmatched to any gene: 5.

V gene TRBV7-9 combines with J gene TRBJ2-1; 14 bases align to TRBD2. V lost 4 bases and J lost 6; bases outside the gene matches: 11. This CDR3 is built from 18 residues. Germline values: CDR1 SEHNR, CDR2 FQNEAQ (reference sequence). The CDR3 here is CASSSIGTSGSLGNEQFF. The CDR3 coding sequence is TGTGCCAGCAGCTCTATCGGGACTAGCGGGAGTCTCGGCAATGAGCAGTTCTTC.

The chain recombines TRBV6-6 with TRBJ2-7; TRBD2 is a possible D gene (6 bases). The CDR3 consists of 15 residues. CDR1 MNHNY and CDR2 SVGAGI come from the germline V gene (reference sequence). V dropped 6 bases and J dropped 0 bases, with 15 bases sitting between them. CDR3 in amino acids: CASRKGLASSYEQYF. The CDR3 DNA is TGTGCCAGCAGAAAGGGACTGGCGAGCTCCTACGAGCAGTACTTC.

V usage is TRBV11-2 and J usage is TRBJ2-3; 13 nucleotides agree with TRBD2. This CDR3 comprises 16 residues. The germline gives CDR1 SGHAT, CDR2 FQNNGV. Trimming cost V 5 bases and J 6 bases; bases outside gene matches: 8. Here the CDR3 DNA reads TGTGCCAGCAGCCGCCCACTAGCGGGAGGGACGGATACGCAGTATTTT. Translation: CASSRPLAGGTDTQYF.

The chain has TRBV2 and TRBJ1-5, with 7 bases lining up with TRBD1. Per the germline V gene, CDR1 is SNHLY and CDR2 is FYNNEI. V shed 8 bases, J shed 0 bases, and the junction held 13 bases outside the gene matches. The CDR3 consists of 17 residues. The CDR3 DNA is TGTGCCAGCTCCACGCCCCCCAGGGGGTTTAGCAATCAGCCCCAGCATTTT. As protein: CASSTPPRGFSNQPQHF.

The gene calls are TRBV27 and TRBJ2-7, with TRBD2 identical over 11 bases. Germline V gene sequence: CDR1 MNHEY, CDR2 SMNVEV (reference sequence). Trimming cost V 6 bases and J 6 bases; bases outside gene matches: 16. The CDR3 is 17 residues long. The CDR3 region has the DNA TGTGCCAGCAGGCTGAAACTAGCGGGGGCTTCGTTGGGCGAGCAGTACTTC. Translation: CASRLKLAGASLGEQYF.

This sequence joins TRBV27 and TRBJ2-7; a possible D gene is TRBD1 (6 bases). V was clipped by 5 bases and J by 1 base, with 24 bases between them. This CDR3 is built from 18 residues. Germline CDR1 is MNHEY and CDR2 is SMNVEV (reference sequence). The CDR3 sequence: CASSNRPGQLSNSYEQYF. DNA of the CDR3: TGTGCCAGCAGTAATCGACCGGGACAACTATCAAATTCCTACGAGCAGTACTTC.

This chain uses TRBV18 with TRBJ1-6; TRBD1 matches 7 bases. V shed 3 bases and J 0 bases; nucleotides not matched to a gene: 11. The V gene's germline CDR1 is KGHSH and CDR2 LQKENI. The CDR3 spans 19 residues. The CDR3 spells CASSPRDSILSSYNSPLHF. The CDR3 nucleotides read TGTGCCAGCTCACCCCGGGACAGCATCCTGAGCTCCTATAATTCACCCCTCCACTTT. Full variable domain (remainder filled in from reference TRBV18 and TRBJ1-6): NAGVMQNPRHLVRRRGQEARLRCSPMKGHSHVYWYRQLPEEGLKFMVYLQKENIIDESGMPKERFSAEFPKEGPSILRIQQVVRGDSAAYFCASSPRDSILSSYNSPLHFGNGTRLTVT.